By sample share, the clone carrying this T cell receptor (beta chain) is medium-sized. Its antigen remains unidentified. The treatment: approximately nine-day PBMC culture with coronavirus spike peptide pools or control peptides (ViraFEST assay). PBMCs were cultured at a few million per well with approximately 10 IU/ml IL-2 and about 10 ug/ml peptide pools. The sample originates from a study of vaccination and CD4 T cells after COVID-19. The overall study: As their vaccination, participants received two doses of either BNT162b2 or mRNA-1273 vaccine. Study results and caveats: Among reactive clones from convalescent patients, a median about 83% appeared only post-vaccination.

Germline V gene data show CDR1 as DFQATT and CDR2 as SNEGSKA (reference sequence). V was pared by 6 bases and J by 6 bases, with 21 bases between. CDR3 length equals 15 residues. Oncomine TCR Beta short-read sequencing was applied to DNA from cultured CD4+ T cells. Each CDR3 protein is one row after TCRdb ran MiXCR on the PCR reads. The table lists roughly 14,000 distinct CDR3 sequences, 40% to 60% of them singletons. V usage is TRBV20-1 and J usage is TRBJ2-1, with D unclear. The specimen was CD4+ T cells from blood, cultured in vitro, collected before SARS-CoV-2 vaccination. This receptor was identified in a human donor who had recovered from COVID-19. The CDR3 spells CSAGNSANPFNEQFF. The CDR3, as DNA: TGCAGTGCGGGAAACTCGGCGAACCCTTTCAATGAGCAGTTCTTC.